This section outlines one T cell receptor (beta chain) sequence together with its context. This clonotype appeared a few times. Its antigen has not been determined. One end of the junction fails to match germline, which may point to a read error. The receptor library was made with 5' RACE. The run used an Illumina HiSeq 2500. The second PCR ran for about 7 to 11 cycles and used a J-beta primer mix along with a sample-barcoded 5' primer. A unique molecular identifier was introduced onto each TCR beta cDNA molecule by a template-switch 5' adaptor carrying 12 random nucleotides. Each sample yielded at least 2.5 million CDR3-containing paired-end reads. All of the RNA was converted into first-strand cDNA using the Mint cDNA synthesis kit, with a TRBC-specific oligonucleotide serving as the primer. Following uracil-DNA glycosylase treatment, a first 18-cycle PCR with universal primers M1SS and BC2_uni_R was performed on all cDNA. The authors' pipeline ran thus. For normalization, 1 million high-quality reads, each with a distinct molecular identifier, were randomly selected from each sample. Instead of being binned into consensus sequences, reads that shared molecular identifiers were thrown out. MiTCR, run with a Q25 quality threshold and the strictest error-elimination algorithm, handled CDR3 identification, clonotype clustering and error correction. A nonparametric unseen species model with Euler transformation was used to estimate lower-bound total TCR beta diversity. TCRdb reworked the public reads: Q25 trimming with fastp, MiXCR clone assembly, productive beta chains retained. Rows merge per CDR3 protein into single entries with the most common DNA and genes. The V and J calls follow TCRdb's processing rather than the paper's. The table for this sample lists hundreds of thousands of distinct CDR3 sequences; around half of them were counted only once. The ten largest clonotypes hold about a third of the sample.

From a lookup of the germline V gene (reference sequence), CDR1 and CDR2 are DFQATT and SNEGSKA. Measured from the cysteine to the phenylalanine, the CDR3 is 15 residues long. The retained sequence is limited to the CDR3, 45 bases, with the frame set at the first base. This entry is derived from a study of blood T cells in healthy people across ages (dated by TCRdb to 2014 to 2015). Study-level background: In model experiments, template switching captured roughly one uniquely barcoded TCR beta cDNA molecule for every two T cells. Two additional independent replicas of 1 million unique cDNA reads from the same blood draw were analyzed for two donors (one aged 18 to 30 and one aged 80 or older). To track age-related changes in TCR beta repertoire diversity, the study relied on deep sequencing normalized with unique cDNA molecular identifiers. Donors of different ages were randomly distributed across sequencing lanes to avoid experimental bias. The donors were divided into four age groups: young (average around 17 years), middle-aged (roughly 42), aged (roughly 60) and long-lived (roughly 88). What the study reported, not specific to this receptor: Total diversity estimates from one million sequenced T cells were considered lower bounds and underestimates. A strong correlation was found between observed TCR beta diversity and the percentage of naive T cells measured by flow cytometry. Donor CMV infection status was unknown, potentially confounding age-related changes in expanded clonotypes. Because profiling used bulk unsorted PBMCs, naive and antigen-experienced compartments could not be compared conclusively. Observed TCR beta diversity per million T cells fell roughly linearly with age, and a significant reduction was already apparent by age around 39. Compared with the aged group, the long-lived group had more naive CD4+ T cells, fewer expanded clones and increased TCR diversity, a pattern suggesting age selection.

Systemically healthy Caucasian individuals from Russia, 35 to 50 in total and aged about 6 to 90 years, were included as donors. Each donor gave around 9.9 milliliters of peripheral blood, collected into EDTA-treated Vacutainer tubes. Ficoll-Paque density-gradient centrifugation was used to isolate PBMCs, with at least 7 million per sample. Total RNA was extracted from PBMCs with Trizol reagent, with at least 6 micrograms obtained per sample. The percentages of naive CD45RAhigh/CD27high T cells were determined by flow cytometry on a PBMC aliquot from every donor. Sequencing was carried out using blood. This sequence originates from a woman aged 60-75 years in good health. This receptor chain uses TRBV20-1 and TRBJ2-1, with TRBD1 matching 8 junction bases. The DNA sequence is as follows: TGCAGTGCTAGTTCCCGAGACTTCAGGGGGCTGGCTGGCCACTTC. It translates as CSASSRDFRGLAGHF.